Given below is one T cell receptor beta chain in context. Its specificity is unknown. This sample stems from a study of cytomegalovirus exposure and HLA in healthy donors. Study-wide findings and caveats: In a later analysis, a missense DCLRE1C variant was linked to TCR beta V- and J-gene trimming. Accurate HLA-A and HLA-B prediction from TCR beta sequences was reported for most subjects.

V was shortened by 2 bases and J by 3 bases, with 11 bases between the two germline ends. The CDR3 covers 16 residues. Germline V CDR1 and CDR2: ENHRY, SYGVKD. Amplification used 60 Vbeta primers and 13 Jbeta primers. Using immunoSEQ multiplex PCR, the repertoire was profiled, and TCRdb retains in-frame clones only, with some absent. There are approximately 110,000 clones in the sample; over 60% occur only once, and approximately 5.3% lies in the top ten. V and J are TRBV10-3 and TRBJ1-6, with a possible D match to TRBD1 (5 bases). The sequencing input was PBMCs. This TCR was sampled from a female donor in good health and CMV-seropositive. In nucleotides, the CDR3 is TGTGCCATCAGTGAGAATTGGGGGGTCTATAATTCACCCCTCCACTTT. This encodes CAISENWGVYNSPLHF.